The TCR beta chain under discussion was sequenced for a study of blood T cell repertoires in COVID-19. The wider study: Acute and convalescent COVID-19 samples came from the United States, Italy and Spain.

There are 13 residues in the CDR3. Germline CDR1 and CDR2: SGHAT and FQDESV (reference sequence). Between the trimmed V and J ends, which lost 1 base and 6 bases, there was a span of 9 bases. Profiled with immunoSEQ multiplex PCR; TCRdb holds only in-frame clones, not every one. The sample includes 20,000 to 25,000 clones, around 89% seen only once; the top ten take around 5.5%. The TCR sequence derives from a human donor in a cohort sampled during active COVID-19. The specimen sequenced was peripheral blood. J is TRBJ1-1 and V is TRBV11-1; the D gene is possibly TRBD1 (5 bases). CDR3 coding DNA: TGTGCCAGCAGCTTAGATCCAGGGTCTGAAGCTTTCTTT. Amino acid sequence: CASSLDPGSEAFF. Based on the CDR3 plus reference TRBV11-1 and TRBJ1-1, the full variable domain is EAEVAQSPRYKITEKSQAVAFWCDPISGHATLYWYRQILGQGPELLVQFQDESVVDDSQLPKDRFSAERLKGVDSTLKIQPAELGDSAMYLCASSLDPGSEAFFGQGTRLTVV.